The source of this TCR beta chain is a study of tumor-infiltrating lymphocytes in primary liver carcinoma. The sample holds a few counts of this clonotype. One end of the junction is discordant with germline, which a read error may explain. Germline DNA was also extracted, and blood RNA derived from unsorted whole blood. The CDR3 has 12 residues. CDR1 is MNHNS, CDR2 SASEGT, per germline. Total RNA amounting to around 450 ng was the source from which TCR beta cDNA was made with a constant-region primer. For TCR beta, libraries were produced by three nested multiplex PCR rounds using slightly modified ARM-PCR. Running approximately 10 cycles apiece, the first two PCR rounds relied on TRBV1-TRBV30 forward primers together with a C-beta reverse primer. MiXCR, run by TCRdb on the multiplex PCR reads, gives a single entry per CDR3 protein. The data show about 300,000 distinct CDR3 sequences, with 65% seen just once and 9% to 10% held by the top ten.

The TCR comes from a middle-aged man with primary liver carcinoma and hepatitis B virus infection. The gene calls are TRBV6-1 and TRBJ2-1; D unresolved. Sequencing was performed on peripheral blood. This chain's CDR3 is CASTSYVNGQFF. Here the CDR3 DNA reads TGTGCCAGCACATCATATGTAAATGGGCAGTTCTTC.